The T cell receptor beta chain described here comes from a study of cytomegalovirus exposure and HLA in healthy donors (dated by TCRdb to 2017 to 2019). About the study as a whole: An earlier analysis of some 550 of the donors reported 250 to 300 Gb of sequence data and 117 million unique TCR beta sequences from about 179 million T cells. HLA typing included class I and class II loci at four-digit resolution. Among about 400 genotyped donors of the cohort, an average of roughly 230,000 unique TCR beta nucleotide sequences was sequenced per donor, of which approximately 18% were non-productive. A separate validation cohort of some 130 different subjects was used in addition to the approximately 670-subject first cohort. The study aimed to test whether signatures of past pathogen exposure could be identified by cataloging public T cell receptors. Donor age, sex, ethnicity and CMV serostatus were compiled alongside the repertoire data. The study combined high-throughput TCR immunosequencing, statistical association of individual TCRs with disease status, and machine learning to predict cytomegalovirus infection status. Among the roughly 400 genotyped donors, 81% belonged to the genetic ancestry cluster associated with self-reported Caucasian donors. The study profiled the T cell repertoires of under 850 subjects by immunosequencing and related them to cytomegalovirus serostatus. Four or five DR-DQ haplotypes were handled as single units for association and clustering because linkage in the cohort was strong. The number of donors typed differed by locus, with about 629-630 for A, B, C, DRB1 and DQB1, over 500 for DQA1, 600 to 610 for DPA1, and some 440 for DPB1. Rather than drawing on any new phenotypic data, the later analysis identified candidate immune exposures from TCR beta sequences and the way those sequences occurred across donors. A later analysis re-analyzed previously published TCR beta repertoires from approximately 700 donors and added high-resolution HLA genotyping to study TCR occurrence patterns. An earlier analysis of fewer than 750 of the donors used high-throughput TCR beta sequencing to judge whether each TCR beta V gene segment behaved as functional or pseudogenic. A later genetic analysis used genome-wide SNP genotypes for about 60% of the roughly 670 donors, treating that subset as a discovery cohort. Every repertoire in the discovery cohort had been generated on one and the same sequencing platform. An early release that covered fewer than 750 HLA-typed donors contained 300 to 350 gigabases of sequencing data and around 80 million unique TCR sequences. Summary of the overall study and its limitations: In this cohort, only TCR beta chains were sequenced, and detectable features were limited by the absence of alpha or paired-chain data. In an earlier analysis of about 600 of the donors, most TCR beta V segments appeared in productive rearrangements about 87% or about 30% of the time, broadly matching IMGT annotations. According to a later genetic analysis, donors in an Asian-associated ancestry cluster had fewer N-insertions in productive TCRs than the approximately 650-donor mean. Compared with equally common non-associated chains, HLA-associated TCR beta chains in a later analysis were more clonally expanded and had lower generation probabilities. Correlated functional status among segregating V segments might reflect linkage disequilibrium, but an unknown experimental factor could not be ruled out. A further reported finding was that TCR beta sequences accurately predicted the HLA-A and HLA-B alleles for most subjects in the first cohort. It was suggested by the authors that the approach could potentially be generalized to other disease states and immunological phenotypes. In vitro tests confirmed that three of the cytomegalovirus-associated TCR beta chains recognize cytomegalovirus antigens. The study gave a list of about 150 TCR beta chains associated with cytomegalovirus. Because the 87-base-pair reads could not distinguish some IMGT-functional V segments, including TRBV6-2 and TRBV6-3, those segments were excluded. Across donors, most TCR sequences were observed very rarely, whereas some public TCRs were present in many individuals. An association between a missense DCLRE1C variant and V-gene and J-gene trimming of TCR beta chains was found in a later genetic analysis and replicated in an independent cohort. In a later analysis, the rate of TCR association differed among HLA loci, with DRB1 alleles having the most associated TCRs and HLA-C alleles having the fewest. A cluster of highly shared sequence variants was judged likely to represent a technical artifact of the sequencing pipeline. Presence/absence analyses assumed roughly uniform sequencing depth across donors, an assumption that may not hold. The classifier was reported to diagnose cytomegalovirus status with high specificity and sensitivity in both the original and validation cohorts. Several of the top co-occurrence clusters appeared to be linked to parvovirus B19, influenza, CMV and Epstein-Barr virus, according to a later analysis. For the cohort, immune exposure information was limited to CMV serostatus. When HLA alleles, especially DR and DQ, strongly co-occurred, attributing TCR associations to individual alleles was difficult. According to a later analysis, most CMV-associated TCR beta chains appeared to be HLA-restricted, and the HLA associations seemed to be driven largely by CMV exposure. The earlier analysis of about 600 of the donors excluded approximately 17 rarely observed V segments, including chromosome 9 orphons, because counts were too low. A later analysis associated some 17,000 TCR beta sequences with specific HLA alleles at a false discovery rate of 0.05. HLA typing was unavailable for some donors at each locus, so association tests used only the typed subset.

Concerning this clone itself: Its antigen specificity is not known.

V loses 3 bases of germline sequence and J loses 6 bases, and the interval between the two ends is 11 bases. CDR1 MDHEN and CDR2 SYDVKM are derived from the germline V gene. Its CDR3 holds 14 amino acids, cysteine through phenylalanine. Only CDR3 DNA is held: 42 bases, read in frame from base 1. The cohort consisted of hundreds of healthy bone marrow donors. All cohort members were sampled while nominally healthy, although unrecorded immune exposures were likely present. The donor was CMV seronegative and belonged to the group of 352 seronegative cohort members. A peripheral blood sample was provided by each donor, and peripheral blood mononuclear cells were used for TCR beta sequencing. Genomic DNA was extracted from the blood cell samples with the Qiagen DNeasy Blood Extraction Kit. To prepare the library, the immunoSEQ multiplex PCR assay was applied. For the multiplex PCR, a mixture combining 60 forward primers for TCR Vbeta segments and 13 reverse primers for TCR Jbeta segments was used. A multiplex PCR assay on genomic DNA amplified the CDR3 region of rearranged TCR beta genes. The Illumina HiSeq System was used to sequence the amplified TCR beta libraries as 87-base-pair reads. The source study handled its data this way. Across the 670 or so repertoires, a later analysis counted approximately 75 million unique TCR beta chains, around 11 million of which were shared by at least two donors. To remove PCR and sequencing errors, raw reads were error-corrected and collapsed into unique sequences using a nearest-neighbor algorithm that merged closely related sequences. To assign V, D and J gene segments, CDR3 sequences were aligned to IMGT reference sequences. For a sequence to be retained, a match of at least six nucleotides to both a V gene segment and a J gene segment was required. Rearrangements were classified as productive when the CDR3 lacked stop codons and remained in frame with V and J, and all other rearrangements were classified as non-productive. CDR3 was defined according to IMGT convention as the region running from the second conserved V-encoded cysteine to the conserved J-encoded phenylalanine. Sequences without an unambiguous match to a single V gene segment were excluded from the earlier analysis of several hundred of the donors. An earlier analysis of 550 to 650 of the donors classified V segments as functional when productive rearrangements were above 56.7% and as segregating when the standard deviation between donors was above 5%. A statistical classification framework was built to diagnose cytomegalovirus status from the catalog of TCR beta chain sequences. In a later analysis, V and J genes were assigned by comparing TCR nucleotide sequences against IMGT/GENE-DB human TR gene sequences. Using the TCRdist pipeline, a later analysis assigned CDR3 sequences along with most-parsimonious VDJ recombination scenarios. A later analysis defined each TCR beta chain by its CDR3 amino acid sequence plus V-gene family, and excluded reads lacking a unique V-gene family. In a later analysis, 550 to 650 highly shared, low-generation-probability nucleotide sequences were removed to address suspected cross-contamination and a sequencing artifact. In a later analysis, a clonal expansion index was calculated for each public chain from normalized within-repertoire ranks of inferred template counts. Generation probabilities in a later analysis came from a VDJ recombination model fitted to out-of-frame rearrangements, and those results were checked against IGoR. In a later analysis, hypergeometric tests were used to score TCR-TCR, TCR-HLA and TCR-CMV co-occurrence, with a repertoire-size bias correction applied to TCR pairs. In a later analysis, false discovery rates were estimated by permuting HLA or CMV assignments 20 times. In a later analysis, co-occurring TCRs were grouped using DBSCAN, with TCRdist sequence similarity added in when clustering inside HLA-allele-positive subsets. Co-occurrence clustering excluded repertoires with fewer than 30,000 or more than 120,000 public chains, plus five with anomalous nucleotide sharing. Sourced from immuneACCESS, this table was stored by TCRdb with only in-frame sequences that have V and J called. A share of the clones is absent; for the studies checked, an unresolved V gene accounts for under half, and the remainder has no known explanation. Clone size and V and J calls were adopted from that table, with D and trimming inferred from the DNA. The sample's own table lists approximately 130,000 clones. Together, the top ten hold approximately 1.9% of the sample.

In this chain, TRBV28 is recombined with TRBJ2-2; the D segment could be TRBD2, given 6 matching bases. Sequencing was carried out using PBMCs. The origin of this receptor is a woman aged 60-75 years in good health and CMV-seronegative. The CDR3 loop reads CASSLGTGAGELFF. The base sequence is TGTGCCAGCAGTTTGGGGACGGGAGCCGGGGAGCTGTTTTTT. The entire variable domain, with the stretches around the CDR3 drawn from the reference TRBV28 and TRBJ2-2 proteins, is DVKVTQSSRYLVKRTGEKVFLECVQDMDHENMFWYRQDPGLGLRLIYFSYDVKMKEKGDIPEGYSVSREKKERFSLILESASTNQTSMYLCASSLGTGAGELFFGEGSRLTVL.